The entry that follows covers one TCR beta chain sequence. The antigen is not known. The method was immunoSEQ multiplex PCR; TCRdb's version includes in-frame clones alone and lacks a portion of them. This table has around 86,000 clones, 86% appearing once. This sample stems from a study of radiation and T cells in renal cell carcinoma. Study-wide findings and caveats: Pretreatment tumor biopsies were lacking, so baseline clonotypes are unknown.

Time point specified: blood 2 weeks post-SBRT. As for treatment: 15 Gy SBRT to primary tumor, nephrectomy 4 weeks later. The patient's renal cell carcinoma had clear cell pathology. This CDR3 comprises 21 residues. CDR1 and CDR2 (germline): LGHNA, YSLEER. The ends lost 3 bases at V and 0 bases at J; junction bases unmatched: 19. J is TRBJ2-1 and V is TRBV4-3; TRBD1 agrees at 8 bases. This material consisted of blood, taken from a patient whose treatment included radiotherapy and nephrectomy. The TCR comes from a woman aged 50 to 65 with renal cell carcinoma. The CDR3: CASSHQSSVFQGASSYNEQFF. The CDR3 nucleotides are TGCGCCAGCAGCCATCAATCGTCAGTTTTCCAGGGGGCCAGCTCCTACAATGAGCAGTTCTTC.